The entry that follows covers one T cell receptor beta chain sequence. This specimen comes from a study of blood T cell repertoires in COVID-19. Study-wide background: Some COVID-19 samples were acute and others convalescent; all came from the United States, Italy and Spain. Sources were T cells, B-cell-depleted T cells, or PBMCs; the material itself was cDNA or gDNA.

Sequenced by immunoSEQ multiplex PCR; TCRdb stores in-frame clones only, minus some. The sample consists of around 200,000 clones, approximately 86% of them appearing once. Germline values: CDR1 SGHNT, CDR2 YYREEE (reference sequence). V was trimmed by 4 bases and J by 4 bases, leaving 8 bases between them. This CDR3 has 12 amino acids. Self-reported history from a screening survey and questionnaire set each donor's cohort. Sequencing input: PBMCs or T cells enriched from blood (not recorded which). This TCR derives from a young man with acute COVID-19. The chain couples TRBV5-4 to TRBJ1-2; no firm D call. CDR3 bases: TGTGCCAGCAGCGCCACAGTCTATGGCTACACCTTC. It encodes CASSATVYGYTF.